Shown below are 26 T cell receptor beta chains from a single sample sequenced in a study of early T cells in non-severe SARS-CoV-2 infection. TCRdb re-called the 5' RACE reads through MiXCR, storing one row per CDR3 protein. Here the sample spans tens of thousands of distinct CDR3 sequences, roughly 6.6% being singletons. The source was whole blood, collected at baseline. All receptors come from an adult who was a healthcare worker with PCR-confirmed SARS-CoV-2 infection or an uninfected control (not recorded which).

The rearrangement links TRBV7-3 to TRBJ2-2; D call uncertain. The CDR3 length is 14 residues. The ends were cut back, 2 bases at V and 4 bases at J, with 8 bases in the middle. Germline CDR1 reads SGHTA; CDR2 reads FQGTGA. The CDR3 sequence: CASSLHGGTGELFF. The CDR3 DNA follows: TGTGCCAGCAGCTTACATGGCGGCACCGGGGAGCTGTTTTTT.

Sample share makes this clonotype medium-sized (0.01 to 0.1%). The chain has TRBV4-2 and TRBJ2-5, with TRBD2 matching over 11 bases. This CDR3 is built from 16 residues. Trimming at V came to 3 bases and at J to 6 bases, leaving 9 bases not matched to a gene. From germline, CDR1 is LGHNA and CDR2 YNFKEQ. The CDR3 reads CASSQELTSGAKTQYF. The DNA of the CDR3 is TGTGCCAGCAGCCAGGAACTGACTAGCGGGGCGAAGACCCAGTACTTC.

This clonotype was seen ten or more times. The V call is TRBV27, the J call TRBJ2-7; D remains unclear. CDR3 length: 14 residues. CDR1 and CDR2 (germline): MNHEY, SMNVEV (reference sequence). With 5 bases removed from V and 3 bases from J, the gap between germline ends came to 14 bases. CDR3 loop: CASSITRVNYEQYF. The CDR3 DNA follows: TGTGCCAGCAGTATAACGCGTGTCAACTACGAGCAGTACTTC.

The V and J genes are TRBV19 and TRBJ2-4; possible D gene TRBD2, 5 bases. This CDR3 has 13 amino acids. Looked up from germline, CDR1 is LNHDA and CDR2 is SQIVND (reference sequence). Trimming took 7 bases from V and 9 from J, leaving 16 bases between them. CDR3 coding DNA: TGTGCCAGTACGGACGAACGTGGAGGCATTCAGTACTTC. It yields the protein CASTDERGGIQYF.

This clonotype was seen repeatedly, ten times or more. The chain combines TRBV4-3 with TRBJ2-7, with TRBD1 matching 7 bases. CDR1 is LGHNA, CDR2 YSLEER, per germline. This CDR3 is built from 18 residues. J was trimmed by 2 bases and V by 0 bases; bases with no gene match: 13. CDR3 loop: CASSQDRMNRGTTYEQYF. For the CDR3, the DNA is TGCGCCAGCAGCCAAGATCGTATGAACAGGGGCACTACCTACGAGCAGTACTTC.

The rearrangement uses TRBV4-2 and TRBJ1-3; D uncertain. Trimming removed 2 bases at V and 0 bases at J, with 11 bases between. CDR1 is LGHNA and CDR2 is YNFKEQ in the germline V gene. The CDR3 totals 16 residues. The CDR3 region has the DNA TGTGCCAGCAGCCAACGAGGGCGGAGCTCTGGAAACACCATATATTTT. Amino acids: CASSQRGRSSGNTIYF.

This sequence joins TRBV7-6 and TRBJ2-1; 8 bases match TRBD2. The germline V gene has CDR1 SGHVS and CDR2 FNYEAQ. Trimming at V came to 1 base and at J to 6 bases, leaving 5 bases not matched to a gene. CDR3 length: 15 amino acids. CDR3 coding DNA: TGTGCCAGCAGCTTAGAAGGACTAGCTTCCAATGAGCAGTTCTTC. This gives the protein CASSLEGLASNEQFF.

This clonotype was counted at least ten times. The chain is built from TRBV7-2 and TRBJ1-2; possibly TRBD1 for D (5 bases). Trimming took off 3 bases at V and 6 bases at J, with 11 bases between the two ends. This CDR3 comprises 13 residues. Germline V gene sequence: CDR1 SGHTA, CDR2 FQGNSA. In DNA, the CDR3 is TGTGCCAGCAGCTTTTCAGGGCGCGATGGCTACACCTTC. It yields the protein CASSFSGRDGYTF.

This clonotype was seen ten or more times. V and J are TRBV7-6 and TRBJ2-1; 7 bases agree with TRBD2. CDR1 and CDR2 from the germline V gene are SGHVS and FNYEAQ. CDR3 size: 15 residues. V was clipped by 5 bases and J by 9 bases; unmatched bases: 13. This chain's CDR3 is CASSPVGTKASEQFF. Here the CDR3 DNA reads TGTGCCAGCAGCCCAGTCGGGACTAAGGCGAGTGAGCAGTTCTTC.

This chain links TRBV4-3 with TRBJ2-7; weak D call: TRBD2 (5 bases). Germline V gene data show CDR1 as LGHNA and CDR2 as YSLEER. The length of the CDR3 is 14 residues. The germline V and J ends were trimmed by 0 bases and 7 bases, with 13 bases remaining between them. The CDR3 loop is CASSQDGWTGEQYF. The DNA of the CDR3 is TGCGCCAGCAGCCAAGATGGGTGGACTGGAGAGCAGTACTTC.

This clonotype came up a few times. The chain has TRBV11-1 and TRBJ2-2; 9 nucleotides line up with TRBD2. Germline CDR1 and CDR2: SGHAT and FQDESV (reference sequence). V was pared by 2 bases and J by 6 bases, with 7 bases of the junction left unmatched. The CDR3 length is 16 residues. The CDR3 region is CASSLILAGGPGELFF. CDR3 nucleotides: TGTGCCAGCAGCTTAATCCTCGCGGGAGGGCCCGGGGAGCTGTTTTTT.

V and J are TRBV5-6 and TRBJ1-2; D gene ambiguous. The germline gives CDR1 SGHDT, CDR2 YYEEEE. CDR3 size: 11 residues. Trimming removed 2 bases from V and 4 bases from J, with 3 bases in between. The CDR3 coding sequence is TGTGCCAGCAGCTTCGGCTATGGCTACACCTTC. It is translated as CASSFGYGYTF.

This clonotype is medium-sized within its sample. V and J are TRBV4-1 and TRBJ1-5; possible D gene TRBD1, 5 bases. V dropped 6 bases and J dropped 6 bases, with 15 bases sitting between them. The V gene's germline CDR1 is MGHRA and CDR2 YSYEKL. CDR3 length: 14 residues. The CDR3 spells CASSTLRGSQPQHF. The CDR3 coding sequence is TGCGCCAGCAGTACCTTGAGGGGATCTCAGCCCCAGCATTTT.

There are a few counts of this clonotype. This sequence joins TRBV9 and TRBJ1-1; a weak D match, TRBD1 (5 bases). CDR3 size: 15 residues. Trimming removed 0 bases at V and 0 bases at J, with 9 bases between. CDR1 is SGDLS, CDR2 YYNGEE, per germline. This CDR3 reads CASSVGQGLNTEAFF. The CDR3 DNA sequence: TGTGCCAGCAGCGTAGGGCAGGGCCTGAACACTGAAGCTTTCTTT. The full variable domain, completed using reference TRBV9 and TRBJ1-1, is DSGVTQTPKHLITATGQRVTLRCSPRSGDLSVYWYQQSLDQGLQFLIQYYNGEERAKGNILERFSAQQFPDLHSELNLSSLELGDSALYFCASSVGQGLNTEAFFGQGTRLTVV.

Only a few counts were recorded for this clonotype. This chain connects TRBV7-9 to TRBJ2-1; TRBD1 or TRBD2 may be the D gene (5 bases each). The V end was cut by 5 bases, the J end by 2 bases, with 19 bases between. Looked up from germline, CDR1 is SEHNR and CDR2 is FQNEAQ (reference sequence). The CDR3 spans 17 residues. The CDR3 here is CASSRTAGSAAYNEQFF. The DNA of the CDR3 is TGTGCCAGCAGCCGAACCGCAGGGAGCGCCGCCTACAATGAGCAGTTCTTC.

This chain uses TRBV7-2 with TRBJ2-5; possibly TRBD2 for D (5 bases). The CDR3 runs to 13 residues. CDR1 is SGHTA, CDR2 FQGNSA, per germline. The V end lost 5 bases, the J end lost 5 bases, and 12 bases lay between the germline ends. CDR3 in amino acids: CASSPTREETQYF. The CDR3 DNA sequence: TGTGCCAGCAGCCCAACAAGGGAGGAGACCCAGTACTTC.

This clonotype showed up just a few times. This chain uses TRBV4-1 with TRBJ2-6; D gene uncertain. This CDR3 is 13 amino acids long. Trimming stripped 8 bases from V and 3 bases from J, with 8 bases between. From germline, CDR1 is MGHRA and CDR2 YSYEKL. CDR3 in amino acids: CASGSGGANVLTF. CDR3 DNA: TGCGCCAGCGGGTCCGGTGGGGCCAACGTCCTGACTTTC.

This clonotype was observed at least ten times. The chain couples TRBV19 to TRBJ1-5; D is unresolved. This CDR3 comprises 14 residues. V shed 5 bases and J shed 1 base, with 9 bases lying between them. Per germline, CDR1 LNHDA and CDR2 SQIVND (reference sequence). CDR3 nucleotides: TGTGCCAGTAGTGAGGGTAGAAGCAATCAGCCCCAGCATTTT. This translates into CASSEGRSNQPQHF. The variable domain in full, completed from reference TRBV19 and TRBJ1-5, reads DGGITQSPKYLFRKEGQNVTLSCEQNLNHDAMYWYRQDPGQGLRLIYYSQIVNDFQKGDIAEGYSVSREKKESFPLTVTSAQKNPTAFYLCASSEGRSNQPQHFGDGTRLSIL.

The rearrangement uses TRBV7-3 and TRBJ1-2, with D possibly matching TRBD1 (6 bases). Between the trimmed V and J ends, which lost 1 base and 3 bases, there was a span of 15 bases. The CDR3 has 16 amino acids. The germline gives CDR1 SGHTA, CDR2 FQGTGA. CDR3 bases: TGTGCCAGCAGCTTAAACTCCGGGACAATGGACTATGGCTACACCTTC. Translating gives CASSLNSGTMDYGYTF.

V is TRBV4-3 and J is TRBJ2-1; no clear D gene. The CDR3 has 17 residues. Germline V gives CDR1 LGHNA, CDR2 YSLEER. Trimming removed 0 bases from V and 1 base from J, with 13 bases in between. The CDR3 sequence is CASSQDLQAASYNEQFF. The CDR3 DNA follows: TGCGCCAGCAGCCAAGATTTACAAGCAGCTTCCTACAATGAGCAGTTCTTC.

This chain uses TRBV3-1 with TRBJ2-7; 12 bases are a match to TRBD2. This CDR3 is 14 amino acids long. With 3 bases clipped from V and 3 bases from J, the junction kept 0 bases outside the gene matches. Germline CDR1 is LGHDT and CDR2 is YNNKEL (reference sequence). CDR3 in DNA: TGTGCCAGCAGCCAGACTAGCGGGGGCTACGAGCAGTACTTC. Translating it yields CASSQTSGGYEQYF.

This clonotype was picked up many times. This sequence joins TRBV7-2 and TRBJ2-5, with 7 bases fitting TRBD2. The ends lost 3 bases at V and 3 bases at J; junction bases unmatched: 13. Germline CDR1 and CDR2: SGHTA and FQGNSA. CDR3 size: 17 residues. CDR3 loop: CASSLTPGTTRKETQYF. DNA of the CDR3: TGTGCCAGCAGCTTGACACCCGGGACTACGAGAAAAGAGACCCAGTACTTC.

This clonotype has a handful of counts. The J gene is TRBJ2-3, the V gene TRBV15; D remains unclear. Germline values: CDR1 LNHNV, CDR2 YYDKDF (reference sequence). The CDR3 has 15 amino acids. V was cut by 0 bases and J by 2 bases, with 9 bases left in between. The CDR3 region is CATSRDRLVTDTQYF. The CDR3 nucleotides read TGTGCCACCAGCAGAGATCGGCTTGTCACAGATACGCAGTATTTT. The full variable domain, its missing parts supplied by reference TRBV15 and TRBJ2-3, is DAMVIQNPRYQVTQFGKPVTLSCSQTLNHNVMYWYQQKSSQAPKLLFHYYDKDFNNEADTPDNFQSRRPNTSFCFLDIRSPGLGDTAMYLCATSRDRLVTDTQYFGPGTRLTVL.

In this sample, this clonotype turned up a few times. V usage is TRBV12-3 or TRBV12-4 and J usage is TRBJ1-2, with D unclear. The length of the CDR3 is 14 residues. V was cut by 2 bases and J by 2 bases, with 9 bases left in between. The CDR3, as DNA: TGTGCCAGCAGTTTACGCAAACAGAACTATGGCTACACCTTC. It encodes CASSLRKQNYGYTF.

This clonotype was recorded a few times. V is TRBV3-1 and J is TRBJ1-1; D gene uncertain. Trimming cost V 4 bases and J 4 bases, with 19 bases left between them. Per the germline V gene, CDR1 is LGHDT and CDR2 is YNNKEL (reference sequence). The CDR3 contains 16 residues. DNA of the CDR3: TGTGCCAGCAGCCCTTCACTACAGCCCCGCGTCACTGAAGCTTTCTTT. Amino acid sequence: CASSPSLQPRVTEAFF.

By proportion, this clonotype is large. This chain joins TRBV28 and TRBJ2-7; 8 bases are shared with TRBD1. Losses at the gene ends were 6 bases for V and 5 bases for J; bases not matched to a gene: 9. The germline V gene has CDR1 MDHEN and CDR2 SYDVKM. The CDR3 has 14 residues. Written as DNA, the CDR3 is TGTGCCAGCAGCTGGACAGGGAGGATCGACGAGCAGTACTTC. It codes for CASSWTGRIDEQYF.